This is a list of T cell receptor beta chains from one sample in a study of blood T cell repertoires in COVID-19. Using immunoSEQ multiplex PCR, the repertoire was profiled, and TCRdb retains in-frame clones only, with some absent. There are 200,000 to 250,000 clones in the sample; about 80% occur only once, and about 8.1% lies in the top ten. The specimen was peripheral blood. The receptors were gathered from a man older than 75 with acute or convalescent COVID-19. The CDR3 runs from the conserved cysteine through the conserved F or W. The order of the fields is D gene, V gene, J gene, clone size, CDR3 protein, CDR3 DNA. A D gene is named only where the DNA matches it firmly. A row's size may be missing; if present it is once, few, many or a size class.

>.|TRBV27|TRBJ1-3|.
CASRLRGGSGNTIYF
TGTGCCAGCCGCCTAAGGGGGGGCAGCGGAAACACCATATATTTT
>TRBD1|TRBV19|TRBJ2-1|.
CASSITNRGSYNEQFF
TGTGCCAGTAGTATTACGAACAGGGGCTCCTACAATGAGCAGTTCTTC
>.|TRBV10-3|TRBJ1-3|.
CAIRIGGPGNTIYF
TGTGCCATCAGAATAGGAGGGCCTGGAAACACCATATATTTT
>TRBD2|TRBV11-2|TRBJ2-1|.
CASSPLTGGRRGEQFF
TGTGCCAGCAGCCCTCTGACGGGGGGGCGCCGGGGTGAGCAGTTCTTC
>.|TRBV7-8|TRBJ2-3|.
CASSDRGYTQYF
TGTGCCAGCAGCGACCGAGGGTATACGCAGTATTTT
>.|TRBV2|TRBJ2-7|.
CASSRSDKSYEQYF
TGTGCCAGCAGTCGAAGTGACAAATCCTACGAGCAGTACTTC
>.|TRBV6-1|TRBJ1-6|few
CASSEARAAYNSPLHF
TGTGCCAGCAGTGAAGCGCGGGCAGCCTATAATTCACCCCTCCACTTT
>.|TRBV5-1|TRBJ2-7|.
CASSFQGLSSYEQYF
TGCGCCAGCAGCTTTCAGGGGCTCAGCTCCTACGAGCAGTACTTC
>.|TRBV6-5|TRBJ2-3|.
CASSYGGLSSTDTQYF
TGTGCCAGCAGTTACGGCGGGCTATCTAGCACAGATACGCAGTATTTT
>.|TRBV7-9|TRBJ2-5|.
CASSTSDRTIETQYF
TGTGCCAGCAGCACGTCAGACAGAACCATAGAGACCCAGTACTTC
>TRBD1|TRBV19|TRBJ2-5|.
CASSQGTGGRTQYF
TGTGCCAGTAGTCAAGGGACAGGGGGCAGGACCCAGTACTTC
>.|TRBV6-1|TRBJ2-1|.
CASSDTITVYNEQFF
TGTGCCAGCAGTGACACGATCACAGTCTACAATGAGCAGTTCTTC
>TRBD1|TRBV5-1|TRBJ2-7|.
CASSKSGTGSSYEQYF
TGCGCCAGCAGCAAATCCGGGACAGGGAGCTCCTACGAGCAGTACTTC
>TRBD1|TRBV7-8|TRBJ2-5|.
CASSLGGQGAETQYF
TGTGCCAGCAGCTTAGGAGGACAGGGGGCAGAGACCCAGTACTTC
>.|TRBV18|TRBJ1-4|few
CASSLISQGNEKLFF
TGTGCCAGCTCACTCATCTCTCAGGGGAATGAAAAACTGTTTTTT
>.|TRBV10-3|TRBJ1-2|.
CAISTAGESNYGYTF
TGTGCCATCTCCACAGCAGGGGAGTCTAACTATGGCTACACCTTC
>TRBD2|TRBV7-3|TRBJ2-1|.
CASMGLAGVINEQFF
TGTGCCAGCATGGGACTAGCGGGAGTCATCAATGAGCAGTTCTTC
>.|TRBV5-1|TRBJ2-4|.
CASSPGNRRTVKNIQYF
TGCGCCAGCAGCCCAGGGAATAGACGGACGGTCAAAAACATTCAGTACTTC
>.|TRBV19|TRBJ1-1|.
CASSRHSFNTEAFF
TGTGCCAGTAGTAGACATTCATTTAACACTGAAGCTTTCTTT
>.|TRBV3-1/TRBV3-2|TRBJ1-1|.
CASSPRGIEAFF
TGTGCCAGCAGCCCCAGGGGAATTGAAGCTTTCTTT
>.|TRBV3-1/TRBV3-2|TRBJ1-4|.
CASASRGGEEKLFF
TGTGCCAGCGCTTCCAGGGGCGGAGAGGAAAAACTGTTTTTT
>.|TRBV7-2|TRBJ2-4|few
CASTTGLRGRADQYF
TGTGCCAGCACTACCGGCCTCCGTGGCAGGGCGGATCAGTACTTC
>.|TRBV5-5|TRBJ1-3|.
CASSLATGSGNTIYF
TGTGCCAGCAGCTTGGCCACAGGCTCTGGAAACACCATATATTTT
>.|TRBV2|TRBJ1-1|.
CASSEAPRTEAFF
TGTGCCAGCAGTGAAGCCCCTCGGACTGAAGCTTTCTTT
>.|TRBV19|TRBJ1-4|.
CASIAAGRSEKLFF
TGTGCCAGTATCGCCGCAGGTCGGTCTGAAAAACTGTTTTTT
>.|TRBV6-5|TRBJ2-7|.
CASSYGRRNYEQYF
TGTGCCAGCAGTTACGGGAGACGGAACTACGAGCAGTACTTC
>.|TRBV27|TRBJ1-1|.
CASSPHDSFTEAFF
TGTGCCAGCAGTCCCCACGACTCATTCACTGAAGCTTTCTTT
>TRBD1|TRBV5-5|TRBJ1-1|.
CASSLDRGRETEAFF
TGTGCCAGCAGCTTAGACAGGGGGCGAGAGACTGAAGCTTTCTTT
>TRBD2|TRBV19|TRBJ2-1|.
CATGTRARNEQFF
TGTGCCACCGGGACTAGGGCAAGAAATGAGCAGTTCTTC
>.|TRBV21-1|TRBJ2-7|few
CASRKGDLYEQYF
TGTGCCAGCAGAAAAGGGGACTTGTACGAGCAGTACTTC
>.|TRBV19|TRBJ1-6|.
CASSNRQASNSPLHF
TGTGCCAGTAGTAACCGACAGGCCTCCAATTCACCCCTCCACTTT
>.|TRBV5-6|TRBJ1-2|.
CASQARGAQSYGYTF
TGTGCCAGCCAGGCCCGGGGGGCGCAGAGCTATGGCTACACCTTC
>TRBD2|TRBV4-1|TRBJ2-3|.
CASSHGVGLAVSTDTQYF
TGCGCCAGCAGCCACGGGGTGGGACTAGCGGTAAGCACAGATACGCAGTATTTT
>.|TRBV6-5|TRBJ1-1|.
CASRKTDSNTEAFF
TGTGCCAGCAGAAAGACAGATTCGAACACTGAAGCTTTCTTT
>.|TRBV5-1|TRBJ1-1|.
CASSSGVQGGTEAFF
TGCGCCAGCAGCTCAGGTGTCCAGGGAGGGACTGAAGCTTTCTTT
>.|TRBV28|TRBJ1-2|.
CASSLRVTNYGYTF
TGTGCCAGCAGTTTACGGGTGACTAACTATGGCTACACCTTC
>.|TRBV5-1|TRBJ1-4|.
CASSLAIGQSNEKLFF
TGCGCCAGCAGCTTGGCCATCGGACAGTCCAATGAAAAACTGTTTTTT
>.|TRBV5-1|TRBJ2-6|once
CASSLEGSGANVLTF
TGCGCCAGCAGCTTGGAGGGGTCTGGGGCCAACGTCCTGACTTTC